This TCR beta chain emerged from a study of blood T cell repertoires in COVID-19. Clones were read by immunoSEQ multiplex PCR, and TCRdb kept only the in-frame ones, dropping some. The sample yields 150,000 to 200,000 clones, about four fifths seen once. Germline trimming cut 2 bases from V and 1 base from J; bases unmatched to any gene: 3. This CDR3 region has 15 residues. CDR1 and CDR2 (germline): MDHEN, SYDVKM. Sequenced: peripheral blood. The chain employs TRBV28 and TRBJ1-1, with TRBD1 matching over 8 bases. The sequence was collected from a man in his 60s with active or convalescent COVID-19. CDR3: CASSLMGQANTEAFF. The CDR3 nucleotides are TGTGCCAGCAGTTTAATGGGACAGGCGAACACTGAAGCTTTCTTT.